The next 3 T cell receptor beta chains were all read from a single sample in a study of T cells in Graves' hyperthyroidism and ophthalmopathy (dated by TCRdb to the late 2010s). Receptor libraries were prepared by multiplex PCR. The data were produced on an Illumina HiSeq 2000. The TCR beta CDR3 regions were amplified from the RNA transcripts. For the first round of RT-PCR on the TCR CDR3, the HTBI primer set was used together with the Qiagen OneStep RT-PCR kit. TCRdb redid the processing of the public reads, applying fastp at Q25 and MiXCR, and retained in-frame beta chains. Rows are combined by CDR3 protein, so each entry shows the most common genes and DNA. Within this sample are around 700,000 distinct CDR3 sequences, with about 35% of them counted one time only. The ten top clones hold roughly 31% of the sample. Sequencing used blood. All receptors derive from a woman aged 40 to 50 with Graves' hyperthyroidism.

The chain is built from TRBV19 and TRBJ1-5; no definite D call. The ends were cut back, 1 base at V and 1 base at J, with 17 bases in the middle. Per the germline V gene, CDR1 is LNHDA and CDR2 is SQIVND (reference sequence). The CDR3 runs to 18 residues. The chain's CDR3 is CASSIGALQGWSNQPQHF. The CDR3 DNA sequence: TGTGCCAGTAGTATAGGGGCCCTCCAAGGCTGGAGCAATCAGCCCCAGCATTTT.

This clonotype showed up just a few times. The V gene is TRBV10-3, the J gene TRBJ1-6; 10 bases are a match to TRBD1. Trimming took 0 bases from V and 10 from J; bases not matched to a gene: 3. The CDR3 is made up of 15 amino acids. Germline CDR1 reads ENHRY; CDR2 reads SYGVKD. The DNA of the CDR3 is TGTGCCATCAGTGAGTCCCGACAGGGGGCCTCACCCCTCCACTTT. Encoded protein: CAISESRQGASPLHF.

The sample holds many counts of this clonotype. The rearrangement uses TRBV7-8 and TRBJ1-4; the match to TRBD1 covers 8 bases. The length of the CDR3 is 14 residues. Trimming removed 3 bases from V and 5 bases from J; junction bases left unmatched: 2. Germline loops: CDR1 SGHVS, CDR2 FQNEAQ. Here the CDR3 reads CASSLGQANEKLFF. As DNA, the CDR3 is TGTGCCAGCAGCTTGGGACAGGCAAATGAAAAACTGTTTTTT.